There are many counts of the clone carrying this T cell receptor (beta chain). Its matching antigen is unknown. Time point indicated: persistent/refractory GD, antithyroid drugs over 5 years with positive TRAb. With RNA extracted from PBMCs as input, the TCR library was made. Diagnosis followed American Thyroid Association guidelines for Graves' disease. This sample stems from a study of regulatory T cells in long-lasting Graves disease. Study context: To qualify as persistent, Graves' disease required over 5 years of antithyroid drugs with positive TSH receptor antibodies. Study results and limitations: There were preferences for TRBV28, TRBJ1-2 and TRBJ2-5 in persistent disease.

Germline assignment: CDR1 MNHEY and CDR2 SVGEGT. This CDR3 has 15 amino acids. V was trimmed by 5 bases and J by 4 bases, leaving 17 bases between them. With iRepertoire HTBI primers and Arm-PCR of CDR3 regions, TCR beta libraries were built. One entry per CDR3 protein results from TCRdb running MiXCR on the multiplex PCR reads. Of a few hundred thousand distinct CDR3 sequences listed, around 23% are singletons. Sequenced material: peripheral blood mononuclear cells (PBMCs), taken when the disease was refractory, from a patient treated with antithyroid drugs. The sequence was obtained from a female donor with Graves disease. This chain joins TRBV6-2 or TRBV6-3 and TRBJ1-2, with D possibly TRBD1 on 6 matching bases. CDR3 sequence (DNA): TGTGCCAGCAGTGGACCGACAGGCTCCGCCTATGGCTACACCTTC. It is translated as CASSGPTGSAYGYTF.